A selection of T cell receptor beta chains follows, all from one sample in a study of control samples from healthy donors and cancer patients. Data came from immunoSEQ multiplex PCR; TCRdb stores just in-frame clones and leaves some out. The table records tens of thousands of clones, 91% of them present only once. The sequenced material came from PBMCs. All receptors derive from a man aged 45-60 years with lung cancer. Each CDR3 is given with its conserved first and last residue. Not every row has a clone size; where given, it reads once, few, many or a size class.

V,J,size,CDR3
TRBV5-1,TRBJ2-3,-,CASRERGDRTDTQYF
TRBV6-1,TRBJ1-5,once,CASSELPQPQHF
TRBV11-2,TRBJ2-3,-,CASSPGTSSGDGDTQYF
TRBV7-7,TRBJ2-5,-,CASSLQGDGTQYF
TRBV11-2,TRBJ2-7,-,CASSTAGPSLYEQYF
TRBV6-5,TRBJ1-1,-,CASSYVGGAQTEAFF
TRBV14,TRBJ2-1,-,CASSWGSGGSNEQFF
TRBV19,TRBJ1-4,-,CASSIFGPGRGNEKLFF
TRBV29-1,TRBJ2-3,-,CSVERGQGADTQYF
TRBV19,TRBJ1-1,-,CASSIFGQENTEAFF
TRBV10-3,TRBJ1-1,-,CAISPRGGSGDTEAFF
TRBV11-2,TRBJ2-3,few,CASSLGGSSTDTQYF
TRBV5-1,TRBJ2-2,-,CASSLESNTGELFF
TRBV7-2,TRBJ2-5,-,CASSLRDSKFQETQYF
TRBV29-1,TRBJ2-1,-,CSVEDRVAGGFDEQFF
TRBV6-6,TRBJ2-2,-,CASSPLIRAGNTGELFF
TRBV5-4,TRBJ2-2,-,CASSPTSGTTNTGELFF
TRBV27,TRBJ2-7,once,CASSPRQWDLGSYEQYF
TRBV18,TRBJ1-4,-,CASSPPYIQGHEKLFF
TRBV2,TRBJ2-5,-,CASRPRQQAWETQYF
TRBV10-3,TRBJ1-2,-,CAISESRAGLNDYGYTF
TRBV7-2,TRBJ2-7,-,CASRQPAGGVYEQYF
TRBV19,TRBJ2-1,-,CASTVAGGFYEQFF
TRBV29-1,TRBJ2-7,-,CSVADRSSYEQYF
TRBV7-6,TRBJ2-1,-,CASSYSGGTYNEQFF
TRBV19,TRBJ1-4,-,CASTADREGEKLFF
TRBV9,TRBJ2-1,-,CASSGTDYNEQFF
TRBV5-1,TRBJ1-5,-,CASSLAGTGDQPQHF
TRBV10-3,TRBJ2-1,-,CAISETSGGAWEQFF
TRBV30,TRBJ1-3,-,CAWNILSGNTIYF
TRBV28,TRBJ1-4,-,CASSLSSGGEREKLFF
TRBV11-2,TRBJ1-1,-,CASSLAGGDTEAFF
TRBV6-5,TRBJ1-4,few,CASRHQITGEKLFF
TRBV5-1,TRBJ2-5,-,CASSWGRLETQYF
TRBV18,TRBJ2-5,-,CASSPPTGGGLEQETQYF
TRBV28,TRBJ2-3,-,CASSSGLRGRTDTQYF
TRBV5-1,TRBJ2-3,once,CASSPAAGGGTDTQYF
TRBV11-2,TRBJ1-2,-,CASSPQGGLRSF
TRBV30,TRBJ1-1,-,CAWRKPPGQVGMNTEAFF
TRBV10-1,TRBJ1-1,-,CASSAPKDRFGTEAFF
TRBV6-6,TRBJ2-2,once,CASSPLGAGGVTGELFF
TRBV28,TRBJ1-1,-,CASSYSVNTEAFF
TRBV10-3,TRBJ1-5,-,CAVRDRDSNQPQHF
TRBV5-5,TRBJ2-7,-,CASSLRAESYEQYF
TRBV20-1,TRBJ2-7,-,CSASRGAEQYF
TRBV5-1,TRBJ2-2,-,CASSPRTVNTGELFF
TRBV4-1,TRBJ2-4,once,CASSQDTPSRGTKNIQYF
TRBV9,TRBJ1-2,medium-sized,CASSVEGRSNYGYTF
TRBV28,TRBJ1-1,once,CASSLYPGQGSKAFF
TRBV19,TRBJ1-6,-,CAISRDTTNSPLHF